Presented here are 28 T cell receptor beta chains from one specimen sequenced in a study of CD8+CD57+ T cells in acquired aplastic anemia. Patients selected for sequencing had displayed CD8+CD57+ cell expansion by flow cytometry. Researchers used genomic DNA as the template to profile TCR beta VDJ and CDR3. TCRdb fed the reads into MiXCR, producing one record per CDR3 protein. The sample contains about 200,000 distinct CDR3 sequences, more than 55% of which appear only once. Sequences were obtained from sorted CD4+, CD8+, or CD8+CD57+ T cells (not recorded which) from PBMCs. The receptors come from a human donor with aplastic anemia.

The CDR3 loop is CASSNNPGPPATDTQYF. CDR3 nucleotide sequence: TGTGCCAGCAGCAATAATCCCGGACCCCCCGCCACAGATACGCAGTATTTT. J is TRBJ2-3 and V is TRBV7-8; the D is unclear. Germline CDR1 SGHVS, CDR2 FQNEAQ. The CDR3 extends over 17 amino acids. The V end was cut by 5 bases, the J end by 2 bases, with 20 bases between.

The J gene is TRBJ2-1, the V gene TRBV5-1, with TRBD2 matching 10 bases. Germline CDR1 SGHRS, CDR2 YFSETQ. CDR3 length: 16 amino acids. V trimming: 0 bases; J trimming: 6 bases; junction bases outside the gene matches: 6. CDR3: CASSLEALAGANEQFF. Written as DNA, the CDR3 is TGCGCCAGCAGCTTGGAGGCTCTAGCGGGAGCCAATGAGCAGTTCTTC.

CDR3 sequence: CASSHVGTSGGPQFF. For the CDR3, the DNA is TGTGCCAGCAGCCATGTGGGGACTAGCGGGGGTCCCCAGTTCTTC. The chain has TRBV9 and TRBJ2-1; the match to TRBD2 covers 14 bases. After removal of 4 bases from V and 13 bases from J, the junction contained 10 bases not matched to a gene. This CDR3 is built from 15 residues. The germline V gene has CDR1 SGDLS and CDR2 YYNGEE.

This clonotype has only a few counts. J is TRBJ2-3 and V is TRBV27; D uncertain. The germline V gene encodes CDR1 MNHEY and CDR2 SMNVEV (reference sequence). Trimming cost V 8 bases and J 5 bases, with 5 bases left between them. The CDR3 totals 10 residues. In nucleotides, the CDR3 is TGTGCCAGCCTCGGAGATACGCAGTATTTT. This gives the protein CASLGDTQYF.

The J gene is TRBJ2-5, the V gene TRBV5-1; TRBD2 agrees at 9 bases. Germline loops: CDR1 SGHRS, CDR2 YFSETQ. The CDR3 covers 14 residues. V was pared by 5 bases and J by 9 bases, with 11 bases of the junction left unmatched. The CDR3 nucleotides are TGCGCCAGCAGGCGTCTAGCGGGGCCCTCGGCCCAGTACTTC. This gives the protein CASRRLAGPSAQYF.

A word on this clonotype: At one end the junction does not follow the germline gene, possibly because of a read error. This chain joins TRBV7-9 and TRBJ2-7; 8 bases fit TRBD1. The CDR3 is 16 residues long. Germline CDR1 SEHNR, CDR2 FQNEAQ (reference sequence). CDR3 bases: TGCGCCAGCAGCTCCATACGGACAGGGTCGTCCTACGAGCAGTACTTC. This gives the protein CASSSIRTGSSYEQYF.

The CDR3 here is CAWSPGTKGETQYF. CDR3 nucleotides: TGTGCCTGGAGCCCCGGGACAAAGGGAGAGACCCAGTACTTC. The rearrangement uses TRBV30 and TRBJ2-5; possible D gene TRBD1, 6 bases. This CDR3 comprises 14 residues. V dropped 3 bases and J dropped 4 bases, with 15 bases sitting between them. From germline, CDR1 is GTSNPN and CDR2 SVGIG (reference sequence).

This sequence joins TRBV6-2 or TRBV6-3 and TRBJ2-7, with D possibly being TRBD1 (6 bases). V was shortened by 6 bases and J by 0 bases, with 12 bases between the two germline ends. The CDR3 is 14 amino acids. Germline CDR1 MNHEY, CDR2 SVGEGT. The DNA of the CDR3 is TGTGCCAGCAGCGTCGGGACACTCTCCTACGAGCAGTACTTC. Translated: CASSVGTLSYEQYF.

The rearrangement joins TRBV15 to TRBJ2-1; 7 positions agree with TRBD2. Germline CDR1 LNHNV, CDR2 YYDKDF (reference sequence). The ends lost 3 bases at V and 7 bases at J; junction bases unmatched: 9. CDR3 length: 15 amino acids. The chain's CDR3 is CATSSLGGGGNEQFF. The CDR3 DNA reads TGTGCCACCAGCAGCTTAGGCGGGGGTGGTAATGAGCAGTTCTTC.

V and J are TRBV24-1 and TRBJ2-5; a possible D gene is TRBD1 (7 bases). CDR1 is KGHDR and CDR2 is SFDVKD in the germline V gene. The CDR3 runs 15 residues. V was shortened by 3 bases and J by 3 bases, with 13 bases between the two germline ends. CDR3 in amino acids: CATSDRTGGEETQYF. Written as DNA, the CDR3 is TGTGCCACCAGTGATAGGACAGGAGGGGAAGAGACCCAGTACTTC.

This clonotype came up a few times. The chain links TRBV7-8 to TRBJ2-7, with 14 positions matching TRBD2. With V trimmed by 5 bases and J by 7 bases, 4 bases remained unmatched. The CDR3 is 14 amino acids. Germline V CDR1 and CDR2: SGHVS, FQNEAQ. In nucleotides, the CDR3 is TGTGCCAGCAGCGGACTAGCGGGAGGATTTGAGCAGTACTTC. It translates to CASSGLAGGFEQYF.

The rearrangement uses TRBV2 and TRBJ2-7, with unresolved D. Germline CDR1 reads SNHLY; CDR2 reads FYNNEI. The CDR3 is 10 residues long. The germline V and J ends were trimmed by 4 bases and 7 bases, with 5 bases remaining between them. The DNA of the CDR3 is TGTGCCAGCAGTGTGAGAGAGCAGTACTTC. It specifies CASSVREQYF.

This clonotype was seen repeatedly, ten times or more. The rearrangement joins TRBV9 to TRBJ2-1; D may be TRBD2 (7 bases). V lost 1 base and J 2 bases, leaving 22 bases between the germline ends. The CDR3 totals 19 residues. Germline V gene sequence: CDR1 SGDLS, CDR2 YYNGEE. The CDR3 loop is CASSVYLRGAGGPYNEQFF. Written as DNA, the CDR3 is TGTGCCAGCAGCGTATATTTGAGGGGGGCCGGGGGGCCCTACAATGAGCAGTTCTTC.

The chain is built from TRBV19 and TRBJ2-2, with D hard to call. The length of the CDR3 is 13 residues. V was clipped by 11 bases and J by 5 bases, with 15 bases between them. Germline assignment: CDR1 LNHDA and CDR2 SQIVND (reference sequence). The CDR3 DNA sequence: TGTGCCTCCGGCTGGGTGGCGACCGGGGAGCTGTTTTTT. Encoded protein: CASGWVATGELFF.

This clonotype was seen ten or more times. The J gene is TRBJ1-1, the V gene TRBV15; 10 positions match TRBD1. Germline loops: CDR1 LNHNV, CDR2 YYDKDF (reference sequence). Trimming cost V 3 bases and J 5 bases; bases outside gene matches: 9. The CDR3 covers 16 residues. In nucleotides, the CDR3 is TGTGCCACCAGCAGCCCATCCGACAGGGGGCGGACTGAAGCTTTCTTT. Residues: CATSSPSDRGRTEAFF.

This chain uses TRBV20-1 with TRBJ1-5; 9 bases align to TRBD1. Germline V gene data show CDR1 as DFQATT and CDR2 as SNEGSKA (reference sequence). The CDR3 has 15 amino acids. Unmatched junction bases numbered 7, after V lost 3 bases and J lost 4 bases. The CDR3 protein is CSASYGQGQNQPQHF. As DNA, the CDR3 is TGCAGTGCTAGTTACGGACAGGGGCAAAATCAGCCCCAGCATTTT.

The chain uses TRBV6-1 and TRBJ1-5, with D possibly matching TRBD1 (5 bases). Trimming left V 5 bases short and J 4 bases short, with 12 bases between. Germline-derived CDR1 and CDR2 are MNHNS and SASEGT. This CDR3 spans 14 amino acids. CDR3 protein: CASSTVGLNQPQHF. The CDR3 DNA follows: TGTGCCAGCAGTACCGTGGGACTAAATCAGCCCCAGCATTTT.

This clonotype was seen at least ten times. This sequence joins TRBV9 and TRBJ2-3; D remains ambiguous. Per germline, CDR1 SGDLS and CDR2 YYNGEE. Trimming shortened V by 3 bases and J by 0 bases, and 14 bases separated the two germline ends. The length of the CDR3 is 16 residues. The CDR3 sequence is CASSGPDGSSTDTQYF. In DNA, the CDR3 is TGTGCCAGCAGCGGACCAGACGGATCTAGCACAGATACGCAGTATTTT.

This clonotype was recorded once. The chain links TRBV4-1 to TRBJ2-2; the D is unclear. Per germline, CDR1 MGHRA and CDR2 YSYEKL. The CDR3 contains 12 residues. Trimming removed 4 bases from V and 8 bases from J, with 8 bases in between. DNA for the CDR3: TGCGCCAGCAGCCTTTACATGGGGGAGCTGTTTTTT. This codes for CASSLYMGELFF.

As regards this clonotype: Germline is not matched at one junction end, which may reflect a read error. The chain employs TRBV5-1 and TRBJ2-3; 10 bases agree with TRBD1. Germline V gives CDR1 SGHRS, CDR2 YFSETQ. This CDR3 comprises 14 residues. The CDR3 is CASSHTEPGQGRDF. The DNA of the CDR3 is TGCGCCAGCAGCCATACCGAACCGGGACAGGGGAGGGATTTT.

The V and J genes are TRBV2 and TRBJ2-5; 8 bases line up with TRBD2. The CDR3 is 14 amino acids. V trimming: 1 base; J trimming: 7 bases; junction bases outside the gene matches: 5. In germline, CDR1 is SNHLY, CDR2 FYNNEI. CDR3 protein: CASSEGLAGRTQYF. The DNA for the CDR3 is TGTGCCAGCAGTGAAGGGCTAGCGGGCCGGACCCAGTACTTC.

This chain connects TRBV25-1 to TRBJ2-1; 11 bases line up with TRBD2. The CDR3 has 18 amino acids. V trimming: 2 bases; J trimming: 7 bases; junction bases outside the gene matches: 13. Germline-derived CDR1 and CDR2 are MGHDK and SYGVNS. CDR3 nucleotides: TGTGCCAGCAGTGAAGTGGGAACGACTAGCGGGATAGCAAATGAGCAGTTCTTC. It is translated as CASSEVGTTSGIANEQFF.

A word on this clonotype: An end of the junction differs from the germline gene, which may be a read error. This chain uses TRBV7-9 with TRBJ1-1; D unclear. Germline CDR1 is SEHNR and CDR2 is FQNEAQ (reference sequence). There are 12 residues in the CDR3. The CDR3 sequence: CASTSADTEASF. Here the CDR3 DNA reads TGTGCCAGCACTTCCGCCGACACTGAAGCTTCCTTT.

The rearrangement joins TRBV9 to TRBJ2-1, with 9 bases fitting TRBD1. Germline loops: CDR1 SGDLS, CDR2 YYNGEE. This CDR3 has 14 residues. V shed 4 bases and J 5 bases; nucleotides not matched to a gene: 4. The CDR3 sequence: CASSPNRGHNEQFF. CDR3 DNA sequence: TGTGCCAGCAGCCCGAACAGGGGGCACAATGAGCAGTTCTTC.

The gene calls are TRBV7-8 and TRBJ2-5; 11 nucleotides line up with TRBD2. The CDR3 contains 14 residues. Germline values: CDR1 SGHVS, CDR2 FQNEAQ. The trim removed 5 bases at V and 5 bases at J, leaving 4 bases unmatched. CDR3 sequence (DNA): TGTGCCAGCAGCGCTCGACTAGCGGGGGAGACCCAGTACTTC. It codes for CASSARLAGETQYF.

V gene TRBV5-1 combines with J gene TRBJ1-1, with TRBD1 matching over 9 bases. The germline gives CDR1 SGHRS, CDR2 YFSETQ. The junction had 4 bases not matched to a gene; V was cut back by 3 bases and J by 1 base. CDR3 length: 15 amino acids. DNA of the CDR3: TGCGCCAGCAGCTCCTGGGACAGGGAGAACACTGAAGCTTTCTTT. This sequence encodes CASSSWDRENTEAFF.

This chain joins TRBV4-3 and TRBJ2-7; D perhaps matches TRBD2 (6 bases). Trimming left V 0 bases short and J 5 bases short, with 14 bases between. This CDR3 contains 15 residues. The germline gives CDR1 LGHNA, CDR2 YSLEER. This CDR3 is CASSQDRGGANEQYF. CDR3 in DNA: TGCGCCAGCAGCCAAGATAGAGGAGGGGCCAACGAGCAGTACTTC.

This chain joins TRBV20-1 and TRBJ2-7; D remains ambiguous. Trimming cost V 0 bases and J 0 bases, with 9 bases left between them. This CDR3 is 14 amino acids long. Germline-derived CDR1 and CDR2 are DFQATT and SNEGSKA (reference sequence). The CDR3, as DNA: TGCAGTGCTAGAGAAGCAGAGAGCTCCTACGAGCAGTACTTC. Translation gives CSAREAESSYEQYF.